The 4 T cell receptor beta chains presented below share a single source sample, sequenced in a study of T cells in Graves' hyperthyroidism and ophthalmopathy. Amplified TCR beta CDR3 regions derived from RNA transcripts. The HTBI primer set was used in a first-round RT-PCR of the TCR CDR3. TCRdb used MiXCR to reprocess the multiplex PCR reads, holding one entry per CDR3 protein. The repertoire holds hundreds of thousands of distinct CDR3 sequences, with approximately 25% as singletons. The specimen was blood. The receptors come from a woman in her twenties or thirties with Graves' ophthalmopathy.

This clonotype occurred many times. In this CDR3 the conserved last residue, phenylalanine or tryptophan, is missing, so a read error is likely. The chain uses TRBV24-1 and TRBJ1-5; D is perhaps TRBD1 (5 bases). The CDR3 has 14 residues. Trimming shortened V by 5 bases and J by 5 bases, and 12 bases separated the two germline ends. In germline, CDR1 is KGHDR, CDR2 SFDVKD. This chain's CDR3 is CATSGTTTDQPQHV. The CDR3 DNA reads TGTGCCACCAGTGGCACAACGACAGATCAGCCCCAGCATGTT.

This clonotype has more than one count but fewer than ten. The V gene is TRBV12-3 or TRBV12-4, the J gene TRBJ2-7; D ambiguous. The CDR3 extends over 13 amino acids. V dropped 5 bases and J dropped 0 bases, with 8 bases sitting between them. CDR3 bases: TGTGCCAGCAGTAGGTCAGTCTCCTACGAGCAGTACTTC. Encoded protein: CASSRSVSYEQYF.

The rearrangement links TRBV30 to TRBJ2-7, with 10 bases matching TRBD1. Per the germline V gene, CDR1 is GTSNPN and CDR2 is SVGIG (reference sequence). This CDR3 is 13 amino acids long. Trimming cost V 5 bases and J 6 bases; bases outside gene matches: 7. The chain's CDR3 is CAWDRDRGGEQYF. In nucleotides, the CDR3 is TGTGCCTGGGACCGGGACAGGGGAGGCGAGCAGTACTTC.

This clonotype was seen many times. The genes are TRBV5-5 and TRBJ1-1; TRBD1 might be the D (6 bases). Germline V gives CDR1 SGHKS, CDR2 YYEKEE (reference sequence). This CDR3 spans 15 amino acids. With 0 bases removed from V and 5 bases from J, the gap between germline ends came to 14 bases. The CDR3 spells CASSLEVQGWTEAFF. For the CDR3, the DNA is TGTGCCAGCAGCTTGGAGGTGCAGGGGTGGACTGAAGCTTTCTTT.